One TCR beta chain is described in this entry. It was with 60 Vbeta and 13 Jbeta primers that the PCR ran. Profiled with immunoSEQ multiplex PCR; TCRdb holds only in-frame clones, not every one. The sample has 95,000 to 110,000 clones, approximately 76% seen once. CDR3 length equals 17 residues. After removal of 1 base from V and 2 bases from J, the junction contained 5 bases not matched to a gene. Germline V gene sequence: CDR1 SGHTA, CDR2 FQGNSA. This sample was included in a study of cytomegalovirus exposure and HLA in healthy donors. V usage is TRBV7-2 and J usage is TRBJ2-3; 11 bases align to TRBD2. The sequence was obtained from a man younger than 35 in good health and CMV-seronegative. The sequenced sample was PBMCs. The CDR3, as DNA: TGTGCCAGCAGCTTAGAGCTAGCGGGGGGTAACACAGATACGCAGTATTTT. This gives the protein CASSLELAGGNTDTQYF.